Listed here are 28 T cell receptor beta chains from one sample, sequenced in a study of T cell responses to AZD1222 COVID-19 vaccine. The data were produced by immunoSEQ multiplex PCR, yet TCRdb's version contains in-frame clones alone and is incomplete. The data hold 35,000 to 50,000 clones, with about nine tenths observed a single time. This specimen consisted of peripheral blood, obtained 28 days after the second AZD1222 dose. The receptors originated from an adult who received the AZD1222 COVID-19 vaccine.

This chain uses TRBV10-3 with TRBJ1-2, with 9 bases identical to TRBD1. Per the germline V gene, CDR1 is ENHRY and CDR2 is SYGVKD. V dropped 7 bases and J dropped 0; count of bases not matched to a gene: 9. The CDR3 consists of 16 residues. This chain's CDR3 is CAIKGQGAGANYGYTF. The DNA for the CDR3 is TGTGCCATCAAGGGACAGGGAGCAGGAGCTAACTATGGCTACACCTTC.

The chain has TRBV6-5 and TRBJ1-2, with TRBD1 as a possible D gene (5 bases). V was clipped by 6 bases and J by 0 bases, with 14 bases between them. The CDR3 is 15 amino acids. Germline V gene sequence: CDR1 MNHEY, CDR2 SVGAGI. The CDR3 bases are TGTGCCAGCAGCGATTTTGGGGGGACTAACTATGGCTACACCTTC. Translating gives CASSDFGGTNYGYTF.

J is TRBJ2-7 and V is TRBV27; TRBD1 matches at 7 bases. Trimming removed 2 bases from V and 0 bases from J; junction bases left unmatched: 4. The CDR3 has 15 residues. Germline values: CDR1 MNHEY, CDR2 SMNVEV (reference sequence). CDR3 in amino acids: CASSLKQGISYEQYF. In nucleotides, the CDR3 is TGTGCCAGCAGTTTAAAACAGGGGATCTCCTACGAGCAGTACTTC.

This sequence joins TRBV18 and TRBJ2-7, with 8 bases identical to TRBD1. The CDR3 covers 18 residues. From germline, CDR1 is KGHSH and CDR2 LQKENI. V shed 2 bases and J 2 bases; nucleotides not matched to a gene: 14. The CDR3 sequence: CASSPSLRGQGAPYEQYF. The CDR3 nucleotides read TGTGCCAGCTCACCATCCCTTAGAGGGCAGGGGGCTCCCTACGAGCAGTACTTC.

This clone was seen a few times. V is TRBV5-6 and J is TRBJ2-7; D is possibly TRBD2 (5 bases). This CDR3 is 12 amino acids long. Germline-derived CDR1 and CDR2 are SGHDT and YYEEEE. The germline V and J ends were trimmed by 2 bases and 6 bases, with 9 bases remaining between them. For the CDR3, the DNA is TGTGCCAGCAGCTTCTACAGCGGCGAGCAGTACTTC. It is translated as CASSFYSGEQYF. Full variable domain (missing parts from reference TRBV5-6 and TRBJ2-7): DAGVTQSPTHLIKTRGQQVTLRCSPKSGHDTVSWYQQALGQGPQFIFQYYEEEERQRGNFPDRFSGHQFPNYSSELNVNALLLGDSALYLCASSFYSGEQYFGPGTRLTVT.

This clone has a single count. The rearrangement uses TRBV7-8 and TRBJ2-7; the D gene is possibly TRBD2 (6 bases). Germline V gene data show CDR1 as SGHVS and CDR2 as FQNEAQ. This CDR3 comprises 15 residues. Trimming took 3 bases from V and 2 from J, leaving 14 bases between them. The CDR3 reads CASSFQGSGTYEQYF. CDR3 coding DNA: TGTGCCAGCAGCTTCCAGGGTAGCGGCACCTACGAGCAGTACTTC. The whole variable domain, filled in from reference TRBV7-8 and TRBJ2-7, reads GAGVSQSPRYKVAKRGQDVALRCDPISGHVSLFWYQQALGQGPEFLTYFQNEAQLDKSGLPSDRFFAERPEGSVSTLKIQRTQQEDSAVYLCASSFQGSGTYEQYFGPGTRLTVT.

The CDR3 nucleotides read TGTGCCAGCAGTCCGGGAACTAACTATGGCTACACCTTC. Protein product: CASSPGTNYGYTF. V gene TRBV6-2 or TRBV6-3 combines with J gene TRBJ1-2, with D unresolved. The CDR3 length is 13 residues. Germline values: CDR1 MNHEY, CDR2 SVGEGT. The germline V and J ends were trimmed by 5 bases and 0 bases, with 7 bases remaining between them.

This CDR3 is CASSFRDTQYF. For the CDR3, the DNA is TGTGCCAGCAGTTTTAGGGATACGCAGTATTTT. J is TRBJ2-3 and V is TRBV6-2 or TRBV6-3; D is ambiguous. The V and J ends lost 4 bases and 6 bases respectively, with 5 bases between them. The CDR3 loop spans 11 amino acids. The V gene's germline CDR1 is MNHEY and CDR2 SVGEGT.

The chain has TRBV5-6 and TRBJ1-1; D unclear. Per germline, CDR1 SGHDT and CDR2 YYEEEE. This CDR3 spans 11 amino acids. V was shortened by 2 bases and J by 7 bases, with 6 bases between the two germline ends. This CDR3 reads CASSFHFEAFF. The CDR3 coding sequence is TGTGCCAGCAGCTTTCACTTTGAAGCTTTCTTT. The full variable domain, its missing parts supplied by reference TRBV5-6 and TRBJ1-1, is DAGVTQSPTHLIKTRGQQVTLRCSPKSGHDTVSWYQQALGQGPQFIFQYYEEEERQRGNFPDRFSGHQFPNYSSELNVNALLLGDSALYLCASSFHFEAFFGQGTRLTVV.

CDR3 DNA sequence: TGTGCCAGCGGACGAAGCAAACAGGAGCAGTTCTTC. It yields the protein CASGRSKQEQFF. V and J are TRBV7-8 and TRBJ2-1; no clear D. Germline values: CDR1 SGHVS, CDR2 FQNEAQ. The CDR3 length is 12 residues. The germline V and J ends were trimmed by 8 bases and 10 bases, with 15 bases remaining between them.

The chain joins TRBV24-1 to TRBJ2-2; 8 nucleotides align to TRBD2. This CDR3 has 16 residues. CDR1 and CDR2 from the germline V gene are KGHDR and SFDVKD. V gave up 9 bases and J gave up 0 bases; unmatched junction bases: 8. CDR3 region: CATGRGDGPNTGELFF. The CDR3, as DNA: TGTGCCACCGGGCGGGGGGACGGACCGAACACCGGGGAGCTGTTTTTT.

This chain uses TRBV7-9 with TRBJ2-2; unclear D gene. This CDR3 spans 12 amino acids. The germline gives CDR1 SEHNR, CDR2 FQNEAQ (reference sequence). Trimming pared 6 bases from V and 7 bases from J, leaving 9 bases between. This CDR3 is CASSHDIGELFF. CDR3 nucleotide sequence: TGTGCCAGCAGTCACGATATCGGGGAGCTGTTTTTT.

This clone came up once. The CDR3 reads CASSPRGAGGGIDTQYF. The CDR3 region has the DNA TGTGCCAGCAGCCCCCGAGGAGCGGGAGGGGGAATAGATACGCAGTATTTT. J is TRBJ2-3 and V is TRBV13, with 10 bases aligning to TRBD2. Germline trimming cut 5 bases from V and 5 bases from J; bases unmatched to any gene: 13. The CDR3 runs 17 residues. Germline-derived CDR1 and CDR2 are PRHDT and FYEKMQ (reference sequence).

This rearrangement joins TRBV7-9 to TRBJ1-1; 7 bases map to TRBD1. This CDR3 comprises 16 residues. V trimming: 5 bases; J trimming: 3 bases; junction bases outside the gene matches: 12. Germline CDR1 and CDR2: SEHNR and FQNEAQ (reference sequence). CDR3 protein: CASSPRRGPGDTEAFF. The DNA for the CDR3 is TGTGCCAGCAGCCCGCGGAGGGGGCCGGGGGACACTGAAGCTTTCTTT.

The V gene is TRBV11-1, the J gene TRBJ2-7; D possibly uses TRBD1 or TRBD2 (6 bases each). Germline CDR1 reads SGHAT; CDR2 reads FQDESV (reference sequence). The CDR3 has 16 amino acids. The ends were cut back, 1 base at V and 2 bases at J, with 15 bases in the middle. This chain's CDR3 is CASSLGAERGAYEQYF. CDR3 nucleotides: TGTGCCAGCAGCTTAGGGGCCGAAAGGGGGGCCTACGAGCAGTACTTC.

The CDR3 protein is CASSSGTLNSGNTIYF. CDR3 nucleotides: TGTGCCAGTTCGTCCGGGACACTGAACTCTGGAAACACCATATATTTT. The J gene is TRBJ1-3, the V gene TRBV27; perhaps TRBD1 as D (6 bases). CDR3 length: 16 amino acids. Germline CDR1 MNHEY, CDR2 SMNVEV (reference sequence). With 9 bases removed from V and 0 bases from J, the gap between germline ends came to 18 bases.

CDR3 in DNA: TGTGCCTGGAGTGTAATGGTTCTTGGCTACACCTTC. It specifies CAWSVMVLGYTF. The rearrangement joins TRBV30 to TRBJ1-2, with D hard to call. V dropped 0 bases and J dropped 7 bases, with 9 bases sitting between them. This CDR3 has 12 amino acids. Germline V gives CDR1 GTSNPN, CDR2 SVGIG (reference sequence).

The J gene is TRBJ2-3, the V gene TRBV11-3; 12 bases agree with TRBD2. Germline assignment: CDR1 SGHNT and CDR2 YENEEA. The ends lost 5 bases at V and 6 bases at J; junction bases unmatched: 6. The CDR3 is made up of 15 amino acids. Here the CDR3 reads CASSPGLAGWDTQYF. CDR3 DNA sequence: TGTGCCAGCAGCCCTGGACTAGCGGGGTGGGATACGCAGTATTTT.

The chain links TRBV9 to TRBJ2-1; D may be TRBD2 (6 bases). V was clipped by 3 bases and J by 3 bases, with 19 bases between them. The germline gives CDR1 SGDLS, CDR2 YYNGEE. This CDR3 region has 17 residues. The CDR3 region is CASSDVVSGVRYNEQFF. CDR3 coding DNA: TGTGCCAGCAGCGATGTAGTTTCGGGGGTCCGCTACAATGAGCAGTTCTTC.

This clone was picked up one time. The chain uses TRBV5-1 and TRBJ2-1, with D tentatively TRBD1 (6 bases). The CDR3 length is 15 residues. CDR1 and CDR2 (germline): SGHRS, YFSETQ. The V and J ends lost 0 bases and 8 bases respectively, with 15 bases between them. In DNA, the CDR3 is TGCGCCAGCAGCTTGGGGCAGGGGTTAATGTATGAGCAGTTCTTC. This encodes CASSLGQGLMYEQFF. Full variable domain (outside the CDR3, taken from reference TRBV5-1 and TRBJ2-1): KAGVTQTPRYLIKTRGQQVTLSCSPISGHRSVSWYQQTPGQGLQFLFEYFSETQRNKGNFPGRFSGRQFSNSRSEMNVSTLELGDSALYLCASSLGQGLMYEQFFGPGTRLTVL.

This clone was picked up one time. In nucleotides, the CDR3 is TGCAGCGCCAAGAAACAGGGGGCCAATTCACCCCTCCACTTT. The encoded protein is CSAKKQGANSPLHF. V and J are TRBV29-1 and TRBJ1-6, with 9 nucleotides matching TRBD1. The trim removed 7 bases at V and 7 bases at J, leaving 8 bases unmatched. The CDR3 is 14 amino acids. Looked up from germline, CDR1 is SQVTM and CDR2 is ANQGSEA.

The V call is TRBV6-5, the J call TRBJ2-7; D call uncertain. V was cut by 10 bases and J by 4 bases, with 11 bases left in between. Germline loops: CDR1 MNHEY, CDR2 SVGAGI. This CDR3 is built from 11 residues. Here the CDR3 DNA reads TGTGCCACCACGGATCGTTACGAGCAGTACTTC. It yields the protein CATTDRYEQYF.

The CDR3 region is CSVERQGTSGWYEQYF. The CDR3 nucleotides are TGCAGCGTTGAGCGTCAAGGGACTAGCGGGTGGTACGAGCAGTACTTC. V gene TRBV29-1 combines with J gene TRBJ2-7, with 12 bases that match TRBD2. The V segment lost 3 bases and the J segment 4 bases; nucleotides outside the gene matches: 10. CDR1 is SQVTM and CDR2 is ANQGSEA in the germline V gene. The CDR3 consists of 16 residues.

V usage is TRBV6-1 and J usage is TRBJ2-2; D is perhaps TRBD2 (6 bases). V lost 0 bases and J lost 9, with 11 bases in between. This CDR3 has 14 residues. Germline V gene lookup returns CDR1 MNHNS and CDR2 SASEGT. CDR3 protein: CASSEAWRGRELFF. The CDR3 DNA sequence: TGTGCCAGCAGTGAAGCGTGGAGGGGTCGGGAGCTGTTTTTT.

In its sample, this clone was seen once. The chain recombines TRBV29-1 with TRBJ1-1; D uncertain. The CDR3 spans 11 residues. Germline CDR1 and CDR2: SQVTM and ANQGSEA. The ends were cut back, 3 bases at V and 3 bases at J, with 5 bases in the middle. The CDR3 DNA reads as TGCAGCGTTGATGAGGACACTGAAGCTTTCTTT. Its translation is CSVDEDTEAFF.

The table lists this clone with a count of one. CDR3 sequence (DNA): TGTGCCAGCAGCCAAGACAGCCGGAGGGATGGCTACACCTTC. Amino acid sequence: CASSQDSRRDGYTF. The chain carries TRBV3-1 (or the pseudogene TRBV3-2) and TRBJ1-2, with D uncertain. The CDR3 is 14 amino acids. Germline CDR1 LGHDT, CDR2 YNNKEL (reference sequence). The V and J ends lost 0 bases and 6 bases respectively, with 11 bases between them.

The V gene is TRBV5-1, the J gene TRBJ2-7; D may be TRBD1 (5 bases). V was cut by 0 bases and J by 4 bases, with 8 bases left in between. The CDR3 spans 13 residues. Per the germline V gene, CDR1 is SGHRS and CDR2 is YFSETQ. The CDR3 nucleotides read TGCGCCAGCAGCTTGGACTCAGGGTACGAGCAGTACTTC. Its protein is CASSLDSGYEQYF.

The chain employs TRBV3-1 (or the pseudogene TRBV3-2) and TRBJ1-5; 9 nucleotides line up with TRBD1. Per germline, CDR1 LGHDT and CDR2 YNNKEL (reference sequence). The V gene end was trimmed by 4 bases and the J gene end by 3 bases; junction bases not matched to a gene: 10. The CDR3 consists of 17 residues. CDR3: CASSPKGQGRFNQPQHF. The CDR3 bases are TGTGCCAGCAGCCCTAAGGGACAGGGACGGTTCAATCAGCCCCAGCATTTT.